The 8 T cell receptor beta chains presented below share a single source sample, sequenced in a study of blood T cell repertoires in COVID-19. Profiled with immunoSEQ multiplex PCR; TCRdb holds only in-frame clones, not every one. The table records about 66,000 clones, under 90% of them present only once. Sequencing used peripheral blood. The receptor source for this set is a man between 60 and 75 years old with acute or convalescent COVID-19.

The rearrangement joins TRBV7-2 to TRBJ2-1, with 7 positions matching TRBD2. The CDR3 spans 13 residues. Trimming at V came to 8 bases and at J to 3 bases, leaving 4 bases not matched to a gene. Germline V lookup: CDR1 SGHTA, CDR2 FQGNSA. The CDR3 DNA is TGTGCCAGCGCGGGGGATTTCTACAATGAGCAGTTCTTC. Its translation is CASAGDFYNEQFF. Full variable domain (rest looked up from reference TRBV7-2 and TRBJ2-1): GAGVSQSPSNKVTEKGKDVELRCDPISGHTALYWYRQSLGQGLEFLIYFQGNSAPDKSGLPSDRFSAERTGGSVSTLTIQRTQQEDSAVYLCASAGDFYNEQFFGPGTRLTVL.

This clone occurred a few times. The rearrangement links TRBV19 to TRBJ1-6; D not resolved. V shed 7 bases and J shed 3 bases, with 13 bases lying between them. CDR1 is LNHDA, CDR2 SQIVND, per germline (reference sequence). The CDR3 runs 15 residues. Here the CDR3 reads CASTTQPNYNSPLHF. For the CDR3, the DNA is TGTGCCAGTACGACACAACCGAACTATAATTCACCCCTCCACTTT. Looking up the rest from reference TRBV19 and TRBJ1-6 gives the full variable domain: DGGITQSPKYLFRKEGQNVTLSCEQNLNHDAMYWYRQDPGQGLRLIYYSQIVNDFQKGDIAEGYSVSREKKESFPLTVTSAQKNPTAFYLCASTTQPNYNSPLHFGNGTRLTVT.

This clone was picked up one time. This rearrangement joins TRBV3-1 (or the pseudogene TRBV3-2) to TRBJ1-1; D is uncertain. Trimming stripped 4 bases from V and 1 base from J, with 16 bases between. The CDR3 length is 16 residues. The germline V gene encodes CDR1 LGHDT and CDR2 YNNKEL (reference sequence). Here the CDR3 DNA reads TGTGCCAGCAGCCGAACTACCACGGTGGCGAACACTGAAGCTTTCTTT. This codes for CASSRTTTVANTEAFF.

The CDR3 reads CASSYRDSKYSPLHF. For the CDR3, the DNA is TGTGCCAGCAGTTACCGGGACAGCAAATATTCACCCCTCCACTTT. The chain combines TRBV6-6 with TRBJ1-6, with TRBD1 matching 7 bases. The CDR3 is 15 amino acids. The ends lost 2 bases at V and 8 bases at J; junction bases unmatched: 6. In germline, CDR1 is MNHNY, CDR2 SVGAGI (reference sequence).

This chain connects TRBV6-5 to TRBJ1-2; TRBD1 agrees at 9 bases. The CDR3 has 15 amino acids. With V trimmed by 4 bases and J by 8 bases, 11 bases remained unmatched. CDR1 and CDR2 (germline): MNHEY, SVGAGI. This CDR3 is CASSSEQGAYEGYTF. CDR3 bases: TGTGCCAGCAGTTCCGAACAGGGGGCCTATGAGGGCTACACCTTC.

The V and J genes are TRBV2 and TRBJ2-1; 8 positions agree with TRBD1. The CDR3 runs 15 residues. The germline CDR1 and CDR2 sequences are SNHLY and FYNNEI. Trimming removed 5 bases from V and 5 bases from J; junction bases left unmatched: 8. Here the CDR3 reads CASSYTGTGHNEQFF. The CDR3 DNA sequence: TGTGCCAGCAGTTATACCGGGACAGGTCACAATGAGCAGTTCTTC.

The chain is built from TRBV5-6 and TRBJ1-1; 11 nucleotides match TRBD1. CDR1 and CDR2 (germline): SGHDT, YYEEEE. V gave up 4 bases and J gave up 11 bases; unmatched junction bases: 7. There are 13 residues in the CDR3. The CDR3 spells CASSGTGTGGAFF. CDR3 DNA: TGTGCCAGCAGCGGCACCGGGACAGGGGGTGCTTTCTTT.

CDR3 amino acids: CASSRRFVGGLDTEAFF. The CDR3, as DNA: TGTGCCAGCAGCAGAAGGTTTGTGGGGGGTTTGGACACTGAAGCTTTCTTT. The J gene is TRBJ1-1, the V gene TRBV7-2, with a possible D match to TRBD1 (5 bases). The CDR3 has 17 amino acids. V lost 5 bases and J lost 3, with 22 bases in between. In germline, CDR1 is SGHTA, CDR2 FQGNSA.